A single sample gave rise to the 26 T cell receptor beta chains below, sequenced in a study of shared clonotypes between healthy human individuals. Repertoires were generated with immunoSEQ multiplex PCR, while TCRdb's copy carries only in-frame clones and drops some. The sample lists about a million clones, roughly 77% occurring once. The sequenced sample consisted of memory CD4+ T cells from PBMCs. Subset denoted: CD45RA-negative fraction. All receptors come from a young man in good health. Some clones in this sample may be carry-over from other donors' samples.

CDR3 DNA: TGCGCCAGCAGCGTGACAGGGGGGCAAGTCACTGAAGCTTTCTTT. Amino acid sequence: CASSVTGGQVTEAFF. The chain joins TRBV5-1 to TRBJ1-1; 9 bases agree with TRBD1. The CDR3 totals 15 residues. The ends lost 4 bases at V and 4 bases at J; junction bases unmatched: 8. CDR1 SGHRS and CDR2 YFSETQ come from the germline V gene.

A single count supports this clone. This chain joins TRBV7-2 and TRBJ1-5; D gene ambiguous. V shed 5 bases and J shed 4 bases, with 9 bases lying between them. This CDR3 is built from 13 residues. Germline CDR1 SGHTA, CDR2 FQGNSA. In nucleotides, the CDR3 is TGTGCCAGCAGCCCACAATATAATCAGCCCCAGCATTTT. Its protein is CASSPQYNQPQHF.

The chain links TRBV9 to TRBJ2-3; TRBD2 matches at 10 bases. The germline V gene encodes CDR1 SGDLS and CDR2 YYNGEE. The V segment lost 0 bases and the J segment 10 bases; nucleotides outside the gene matches: 17. The CDR3 contains 18 residues. CDR3 bases: TGTGCCAGCAGCGTAGGCCTCACGGCTAGCGGGAGTAGCGAGTCGCAGTATTTT. It translates to CASSVGLTASGSSESQYF.

The rearrangement links TRBV2 to TRBJ2-1, with D possibly TRBD1 on 6 matching bases. The V gene's germline CDR1 is SNHLY and CDR2 FYNNEI. V was shortened by 6 bases and J by 7 bases, with 13 bases between the two germline ends. The CDR3 is made up of 13 amino acids. The CDR3 here is CASSADSFNEQFF. The CDR3 nucleotides read TGTGCCAGCAGCGCGGACAGTTTTAATGAGCAGTTCTTC.

The chain combines TRBV7-9 with TRBJ2-7, with unresolved D. The V end was cut by 2 bases, the J end by 6 bases, with 11 bases between. This CDR3 spans 13 amino acids. Germline V CDR1 and CDR2: SEHNR, FQNEAQ (reference sequence). CDR3 sequence reads: CASSLSSTGEQYF. The CDR3 bases are TGTGCCAGCAGCTTATCGAGTACTGGCGAGCAGTACTTC. The full variable domain, with the rest looked up from reference TRBV7-9 and TRBJ2-7, is DTGVSQNPRHKITKRGQNVTFRCDPISEHNRLYWYRQTLGQGPEFLTYFQNEAQLEKSRLLSDRFSAERPKGSFSTLEIQRTEQGDSAMYLCASSLSSTGEQYFGPGTRLTVT.

CDR3 sequence (DNA): TGTGCCAGCAGTTTGGACAGGGGTACAACTAATGAAAAACTGTTTTTT. This translates into CASSLDRGTTNEKLFF. J is TRBJ1-4 and V is TRBV28; 9 positions agree with TRBD1. This CDR3 is built from 16 residues. CDR1 and CDR2 from the germline V gene are MDHEN and SYDVKM. Germline trimming cut 3 bases from V and 0 bases from J; bases unmatched to any gene: 2.

The V gene is TRBV10-3, the J gene TRBJ1-5; D perhaps matches TRBD1 (5 bases). The CDR3 is made up of 13 amino acids. The germline V gene encodes CDR1 ENHRY and CDR2 SYGVKD. Between the trimmed V and J ends, which lost 8 bases and 1 base, there was a span of 9 bases. The CDR3 region has the DNA TGTGCCATCGGGGGGGGGAGCAATCAGCCCCAGCATTTT. It translates to CAIGGGSNQPQHF.

In regard to this clone: The same CDR3 arises from other DNA sequences in this sample as well. The chain recombines TRBV28 with TRBJ2-3; 7 nucleotides match TRBD2. Germline V lookup: CDR1 MDHEN, CDR2 SYDVKM. This CDR3 contains 16 residues. Trimming cost V 3 bases and J 0 bases; bases outside gene matches: 6. DNA of the CDR3: TGTGCCAGCAGTTTGGGCGGGAGAGGAAGCACAGATACGCAGTATTTT. Protein sequence: CASSLGGRGSTDTQYF.

This clone showed up many times. The chain combines TRBV10-2 with TRBJ2-1; TRBD2 aligns across 8 bases. Germline lookup yields CDR1 WSHSY and CDR2 SAAADI. After removal of 6 bases from V and 6 bases from J, the junction contained 7 bases not matched to a gene. The CDR3 spans 14 residues. CDR3 sequence: CASRREAAINEQFF. The CDR3 DNA reads as TGCGCCAGCAGGCGGGAGGCCGCGATCAATGAGCAGTTCTTC.

This sequence joins TRBV4-2 and TRBJ2-1, with 8 bases that match TRBD2. V lost 1 base and J lost 10; bases outside the gene matches: 15. CDR3 length: 17 amino acids. Per the germline V gene, CDR1 is LGHNA and CDR2 is YNFKEQ. As DNA, the CDR3 is TGTGCCAGCAGCCAAGTTAGCGGGGACTCCACTTCGAGGGAGCAGTTCTTC. This sequence encodes CASSQVSGDSTSREQFF.

V and J are TRBV29-1 and TRBJ2-3; D is perhaps TRBD1 or TRBD2 (5 bases each). The germline V and J ends were trimmed by 6 bases and 2 bases, with 15 bases remaining between them. There are 14 residues in the CDR3. The V gene's germline CDR1 is SQVTM and CDR2 ANQGSEA. CDR3 protein: CSVRRTSPTDTQYF. CDR3 coding DNA: TGCAGCGTGAGGAGGACAAGCCCCACAGATACGCAGTATTTT.

The chain joins TRBV5-6 to TRBJ2-7, with 8 nucleotides matching TRBD2. The V gene end was trimmed by 0 bases and the J gene end by 4 bases; junction bases not matched to a gene: 6. The CDR3 contains 15 residues. The germline gives CDR1 SGHDT, CDR2 YYEEEE. In nucleotides, the CDR3 is TGTGCCAGCAGCTTGGTGGGACTAGTCAGTTACGAGCAGTACTTC. It translates to CASSLVGLVSYEQYF.

The chain links TRBV11-2 to TRBJ2-7; possibly TRBD1 for D (5 bases). Germline V gene data show CDR1 as SGHAT and CDR2 as FQNNGV. Trimming removed 2 bases from V and 4 bases from J, with 15 bases in between. The CDR3 has 15 residues. The CDR3 here is CASSLLQGRAYEQYF. DNA for the CDR3: TGTGCCAGCAGCTTACTTCAGGGTAGGGCGTACGAGCAGTACTTC.

The chain couples TRBV5-1 to TRBJ2-3; 8 bases agree with TRBD2. The CDR3 runs to 15 residues. The germline V gene encodes CDR1 SGHRS and CDR2 YFSETQ. The J segment lost 3 bases and the V segment lost 2 bases, leaving 5 bases of the junction unmatched. CDR3 nucleotides: TGCGCCAGCAGCTTCCTAGCGGGTACAACAGATACGCAGTATTTT. It codes for CASSFLAGTTDTQYF.

CDR3 protein: CASSYIRFGKTYGYTF. The CDR3 nucleotides are TGTGCCAGCAGTTATATTCGTTTCGGGAAGACCTATGGCTACACCTTC. The rearrangement links TRBV7-8 to TRBJ1-2; D call uncertain. This CDR3 spans 16 amino acids. CDR1 and CDR2 (germline): SGHVS, FQNEAQ. V lost 6 bases to trimming and J lost 4 bases, with 21 bases between them.

The chain couples TRBV2 to TRBJ2-3; possibly TRBD1 or TRBD2 for D (5 bases each). Germline V gene sequence: CDR1 SNHLY, CDR2 FYNNEI. The CDR3 contains 13 residues. V lost 6 bases and J lost 3, with 10 bases in between. Here the CDR3 reads CASRAEGTDTQYF. The CDR3 DNA reads TGTGCCAGCAGGGCCGAGGGGACAGATACGCAGTATTTT.

The V and J genes are TRBV30 and TRBJ2-7, with TRBD1 matching 9 bases. V lost 1 base, J lost 10 bases, and 11 bases stayed unmatched. CDR3 size: 14 residues. Germline V gene sequence: CDR1 GTSNPN, CDR2 SVGIG (reference sequence). DNA for the CDR3: TGTGCCTGGAGTGGTACAGGGGGCTACACCCTTCAGTACTTC. Residues: CAWSGTGGYTLQYF. Based on the CDR3 plus reference TRBV30 and TRBJ2-7, the full variable domain is SQTIHQWPATLVQPVGSPLSLECTVEGTSNPNLYWYRQAAGRGLQLLFYSVGIGQISSEVPQNLSASRPQDRQFILSSKKLLLSDSGFYLCAWSGTGGYTLQYFGPGTRLTVT.

About this clone itself: The sample has other DNA sequences that encode this CDR3 too. The rearrangement uses TRBV7-3 and TRBJ1-1; TRBD1 matches at 7 bases. V shed 8 bases and J 2 bases; nucleotides not matched to a gene: 8. Germline lookup yields CDR1 SGHTA and CDR2 FQGTGA. This CDR3 spans 14 amino acids. CDR3 sequence reads: CASQPAGGNTEAFF. CDR3 DNA: TGTGCCAGCCAGCCAGCAGGGGGAAACACTGAAGCTTTCTTT.

The chain carries TRBV19 and TRBJ1-3, with D perhaps TRBD1 (6 bases). Deletions cut 4 bases from V and 0 bases from J, with 10 bases between. CDR1 and CDR2 (germline): LNHDA, SQIVND (reference sequence). This CDR3 contains 15 residues. The CDR3 DNA follows: TGTGCCAGTAGTACCACAGGGTTCTCTGGAAACACCATATATTTT. It codes for CASSTTGFSGNTIYF. Full variable domain (remainder filled in from reference TRBV19 and TRBJ1-3): DGGITQSPKYLFRKEGQNVTLSCEQNLNHDAMYWYRQDPGQGLRLIYYSQIVNDFQKGDIAEGYSVSREKKESFPLTVTSAQKNPTAFYLCASSTTGFSGNTIYFGEGSWLTVV.

This clone was seen only once. Given a much more abundant clone one base away, this may be a read error. The chain joins TRBV7-2 to TRBJ2-7; 10 nucleotides match TRBD1. The J segment lost 2 bases and the V segment lost 5 bases, leaving 3 bases of the junction unmatched. The CDR3 totals 14 residues. Germline V lookup: CDR1 SGHTA, CDR2 FQGNSA. The CDR3 nucleotides read TGTGCCAGCAGCCGGGACAGGGGAGCCTACGAGCAGTACTTC. Its protein is CASSRDRGAYEQYF.

Points on this clone: Distinct nucleotide sequences in the sample also encode this CDR3. The J gene is TRBJ1-5, the V gene TRBV28; no definite D call. Trimming stripped 3 bases from V and 7 bases from J, with 7 bases between. CDR3 size: 12 residues. Per germline, CDR1 MDHEN and CDR2 SYDVKM. In nucleotides, the CDR3 is TGTGCCAGCAGTTTGCGGGGACAGCCCCAGCATTTT. As protein: CASSLRGQPQHF.

The chain recombines TRBV7-2 with TRBJ2-1; D remains ambiguous. The V end lost 3 bases, the J end lost 7 bases, and 7 bases lay between the germline ends. CDR3 length: 12 amino acids. Per germline, CDR1 SGHTA and CDR2 FQGNSA. CDR3 sequence: CASSFMGNEQFF. The CDR3 DNA reads as TGTGCCAGCAGCTTTATGGGGAATGAGCAGTTCTTC.

The chain joins TRBV5-1 to TRBJ2-7; D not certain. V was pared by 0 bases and J by 0 bases, with 4 bases between. In germline, CDR1 is SGHRS, CDR2 YFSETQ. This CDR3 is built from 13 residues. The CDR3 DNA follows: TGCGCCAGCAGCTTGGTGGACTCCTACGAGCAGTACTTC. Amino acid sequence: CASSLVDSYEQYF.

A few counts support this clone. The chain joins TRBV28 to TRBJ1-2; tentatively, D is TRBD1 (5 bases). The CDR3 has 16 amino acids. The ends were cut back, 5 bases at V and 7 bases at J, with 23 bases in the middle. Per germline, CDR1 MDHEN and CDR2 SYDVKM. CDR3 region: CASSLTLGGARSGYTF. The CDR3 DNA sequence: TGTGCCAGCAGTCTAACCCTTGGAGGGGCTCGGAGTGGCTACACCTTC.

This clone occurred a few times. The genes are TRBV5-1 and TRBJ2-7; D may be TRBD2 (6 bases). This CDR3 comprises 15 residues. V gave up 0 bases and J gave up 1 base, with 11 bases separating them. Germline loops: CDR1 SGHRS, CDR2 YFSETQ. The CDR3 region is CASSLVLATSYEQYF. The CDR3 nucleotides read TGCGCCAGCAGCTTGGTGCTAGCGACTTCCTACGAGCAGTACTTC.

This clone was observed a few times. V and J are TRBV4-1 and TRBJ2-7; a possible D gene is TRBD1 (6 bases). This CDR3 comprises 15 residues. The ends were cut back, 2 bases at V and 1 base at J, with 12 bases in the middle. Germline CDR1 and CDR2: MGHRA and YSYEKL. Written as DNA, the CDR3 is TGCGCCAGCAGCCAACCAGGGGCGACTTCCTACGAGCAGTACTTC. Protein: CASSQPGATSYEQYF.